Reported below is one TCR beta chain. Its specificity is unknown. The data were obtained in a study of PD-1 blockade in classical Hodgkin lymphoma. The germline CDR1 and CDR2 sequences are SGHAT and FQNNGV. CDR3 length: 15 residues. With 6 bases removed from V and 0 bases from J, the gap between germline ends came to 12 bases. TCRdb keeps only in-frame clones here, not all; method: immunoSEQ multiplex PCR. The sample has around 30,000 clones, around 89% seen once. Sample time point: newly diagnosed, previously untreated cHL patient sample. Purification of CD4+ T cells from thawed PBMCs was achieved by magnetic negative selection. Comparison relied on PBMCs that came from newly diagnosed, untreated classical Hodgkin lymphoma. Study-level results: Repertoire difference causes, possibly disease activity or prior therapy, remain undefined. Compared with healthy donors, newly diagnosed patients reportedly showed lower baseline TCR diversity.

The sequenced material came from CD4+ T cells from blood. The chain has TRBV11-2 and TRBJ1-3; perhaps TRBD1 as D (5 bases). This sequence originates from a human donor with classical Hodgkin lymphoma. CDR3 residues: CASRRDRSSGNTIYF. The DNA of the CDR3 is TGTGCCAGCAGGCGGGACCGGAGCTCTGGAAACACCATATATTTT.